Each of the 22 T cell receptor beta chains below was sequenced from the same sample in a study of T cell responses to AZD1222 COVID-19 vaccine. Assay: immunoSEQ multiplex PCR; the TCRdb copy retains only in-frame clones and omits some. Of more than 100,000 clones listed, roughly nine tenths are singletons. The sample in question was peripheral blood, obtained on day 0 of AZD1222 vaccination. All receptors derive from an adult in good health.

V usage is TRBV3-1 (or the pseudogene TRBV3-2) and J usage is TRBJ2-7, with a tentative D call TRBD1 (6 bases). The CDR3 runs 14 residues. Germline-derived CDR1 and CDR2 are LGHDT and YNNKEL (reference sequence). V was pared by 4 bases and J by 0 bases, with 10 bases between. The CDR3 coding sequence is TGTGCCAGCAGCCGACAGGCGATCTCCTACGAGCAGTACTTC. Its protein is CASSRQAISYEQYF.

The chain uses TRBV2 and TRBJ2-2; D is perhaps TRBD2 (6 bases). There are 15 residues in the CDR3. Germline V CDR1 and CDR2: SNHLY, FYNNEI. Trimming removed 7 bases from V and 6 bases from J, with 18 bases in between. As DNA, the CDR3 is TGTGCCAGCATTTGGGGTCCCGGCGGGGCCGGGGAGCTGTTTTTT. This translates into CASIWGPGGAGELFF.

The chain carries TRBV5-1 and TRBJ2-3, with 8 nucleotides matching TRBD2. J gave up 2 bases and V 1 base, and 3 bases lay outside the gene matches. The CDR3 contains 15 residues. Germline loops: CDR1 SGHRS, CDR2 YFSETQ. CDR3 sequence reads: CASSLRGGTTDTQYF. The CDR3 nucleotides are TGCGCCAGCAGCTTGCGCGGGGGGACCACAGATACGCAGTATTTT.

The genes are TRBV4-2 and TRBJ2-7; D uncertain. CDR3 length: 14 amino acids. Germline V gene lookup returns CDR1 LGHNA and CDR2 YNFKEQ. V lost 1 base, J lost 2 bases, and 9 bases lay in between. In nucleotides, the CDR3 is TGTGCCAGCAGCCAAGTGGTGGGCACCTACGAGCAGTACTTC. Translating it yields CASSQVVGTYEQYF.

This chain uses TRBV7-2 with TRBJ2-5; 9 nucleotides align to TRBD2. This CDR3 region has 19 residues. Germline V gives CDR1 SGHTA, CDR2 FQGNSA. V gave up 0 bases and J gave up 7 bases; unmatched junction bases: 18. The CDR3 loop reads CASSLAGLAGSALGLTQYF. The CDR3 DNA reads TGTGCCAGCAGCTTAGCAGGTCTAGCGGGATCGGCCCTAGGATTGACCCAGTACTTC.

This chain links TRBV4-2 with TRBJ2-5, with TRBD2 matching 14 bases. The CDR3 consists of 16 residues. In germline, CDR1 is LGHNA, CDR2 YNFKEQ. The trim removed 3 bases at V and 4 bases at J, leaving 4 bases unmatched. As DNA, the CDR3 is TGTGCCAGCAGCCATTCCGGGACTAGCGGGGGAGAGACCCAGTACTTC. It yields the protein CASSHSGTSGGETQYF.

The sample holds a few counts of this clone. The chain joins TRBV5-4 to TRBJ2-2; D ambiguous. Germline CDR1 SGHNT, CDR2 YYREEE (reference sequence). The CDR3 is made up of 14 amino acids. Trimming stripped 0 bases from V and 6 bases from J, with 9 bases between. The CDR3 DNA sequence: TGTGCCAGCAGCTTGGCTATAAGCCCCGGGGAGCTGTTTTTT. Translated, it gives CASSLAISPGELFF.

The J gene is TRBJ1-2, the V gene TRBV19, with TRBD1 identical over 10 bases. Per germline, CDR1 LNHDA and CDR2 SQIVND (reference sequence). The CDR3 extends over 14 amino acids. With V trimmed by 9 bases and J by 4 bases, 8 bases remained unmatched. Here the CDR3 DNA reads TGTGCCAGCAGACAGGGGGCGAGTGGCTATGGCTACACCTTC. It specifies CASRQGASGYGYTF.

This sequence joins TRBV3-1 (or the pseudogene TRBV3-2) and TRBJ1-2; tentative D call: TRBD1 (5 bases). Trimming stripped 4 bases from V and 8 bases from J, with 20 bases between. The CDR3 is made up of 15 amino acids. Germline V lookup: CDR1 LGHDT, CDR2 YNNKEL (reference sequence). The CDR3 DNA sequence: TGTGCCAGCAGCCTCAACGGGGCGGACCTAAAGGGCTACACCTTC. Protein: CASSLNGADLKGYTF.

CDR3 DNA: TGTGCCAGCAGTTTAGAGTGGACTAGCGCCTACAATGAGCAGTTCTTC. This translates into CASSLEWTSAYNEQFF. The chain has TRBV28 and TRBJ2-1; 9 nucleotides line up with TRBD2. This CDR3 region has 16 residues. Trimming at V came to 2 bases and at J to 2 bases, leaving 4 bases not matched to a gene. CDR1 is MDHEN and CDR2 is SYDVKM in the germline V gene.

This chain uses TRBV2 with TRBJ2-1; D not certain. Trimming shortened V by 5 bases and J by 14 bases, and 13 bases separated the two germline ends. CDR3 length: 11 residues. Germline assignment: CDR1 SNHLY and CDR2 FYNNEI. CDR3 in amino acids: CASSLFERKFF. CDR3 in DNA: TGTGCCAGCAGTCTCTTCGAGAGGAAGTTCTTC.

The chain joins TRBV10-3 to TRBJ1-2; D uncertain. Trimming stripped 6 bases from V and 0 bases from J, with 5 bases between. CDR3 length: 12 residues. Germline loops: CDR1 ENHRY, CDR2 SYGVKD. CDR3 in DNA: TGTGCCATCAGGGACGCTAACTATGGCTACACCTTC. This translates into CAIRDANYGYTF.

J is TRBJ1-2 and V is TRBV6-5, with no clear D. Looked up from germline, CDR1 is MNHEY and CDR2 is SVGAGI. CDR3 length: 14 residues. Trimming removed 7 bases from V and 1 base from J, with 13 bases in between. DNA of the CDR3: TGTGCCAGCACTACAACCGGGAGTAACTATGGCTACACCTTC. Translated: CASTTTGSNYGYTF.

V usage is TRBV7-6 and J usage is TRBJ2-1, with TRBD2 as a possible D gene (6 bases). Trimming removed 1 base from V and 3 bases from J, with 16 bases in between. The germline CDR1 and CDR2 sequences are SGHVS and FNYEAQ. This CDR3 comprises 17 residues. DNA for the CDR3: TGTGCCAGCAGCTTAGGGGGCGGGACTCCCATCTACAATGAGCAGTTCTTC. Protein sequence: CASSLGGGTPIYNEQFF.

The genes are TRBV29-1 and TRBJ2-2, with D possibly TRBD2 on 5 matching bases. The germline V gene has CDR1 SQVTM and CDR2 ANQGSEA. V lost 4 bases, J lost 0 bases, and 12 bases lay in between. The CDR3 loop spans 15 amino acids. The CDR3 protein is CSVGGFPPNTGELFF. CDR3 bases: TGCAGCGTTGGAGGGTTCCCCCCGAACACCGGGGAGCTGTTTTTT.

This chain links TRBV6-1 with TRBJ1-1, with D hard to call. The CDR3 extends over 13 amino acids. V gave up 0 bases and J gave up 5 bases, with 7 bases separating them. Germline CDR1 reads MNHNS; CDR2 reads SASEGT. The DNA of the CDR3 is TGTGCCAGCAGTGAAGCGGCAAGAACTGAAGCTTTCTTT. It is translated as CASSEAARTEAFF.

V is TRBV15 and J is TRBJ1-2; unclear D gene. Germline V lookup: CDR1 LNHNV, CDR2 YYDKDF (reference sequence). Trimming removed 6 bases from V and 3 bases from J, with 14 bases in between. CDR3 size: 14 residues. This CDR3 is CATSPRDGDYGYTF. The CDR3 nucleotides are TGTGCCACCAGTCCCCGGGATGGAGACTATGGCTACACCTTC.

The gene calls are TRBV4-1 and TRBJ1-1; 8 bases map to TRBD1. The CDR3 spans 15 residues. Germline V gene sequence: CDR1 MGHRA, CDR2 YSYEKL. V lost 0 bases and J lost 4; bases outside the gene matches: 4. CDR3 sequence: CASSQENRGGTEAFF. The CDR3 DNA sequence: TGCGCCAGCAGCCAAGAAAACAGGGGGGGCACTGAAGCTTTCTTT.

The chain links TRBV10-1 to TRBJ1-6; 9 bases fit TRBD1. J gave up 10 bases and V 0 bases, and 7 bases lay outside the gene matches. The CDR3 extends over 16 amino acids. Germline V gene lookup returns CDR1 WNHNN and CDR2 SYGVQD (reference sequence). CDR3 sequence reads: CASSESKGQGGSPLHF. CDR3 bases: TGCGCCAGCAGTGAGTCGAAGGGACAGGGAGGATCACCCCTCCACTTT.

The V call is TRBV7-8, the J call TRBJ1-2; 9 bases map to TRBD1. Looked up from germline, CDR1 is SGHVS and CDR2 is FQNEAQ. The trim removed 5 bases at V and 8 bases at J, leaving 6 bases unmatched. The CDR3 totals 13 residues. CDR3 coding DNA: TGTGCCAGCAGCCGGGGACAGGGAGAGGGCTACACCTTC. It encodes CASSRGQGEGYTF. The full variable domain, its missing parts supplied by reference TRBV7-8 and TRBJ1-2, is GAGVSQSPRYKVAKRGQDVALRCDPISGHVSLFWYQQALGQGPEFLTYFQNEAQLDKSGLPSDRFFAERPEGSVSTLKIQRTQQEDSAVYLCASSRGQGEGYTFGSGTRLTVV.

The rearrangement links TRBV10-3 to TRBJ1-1; D possibly corresponds to TRBD1 (5 bases). The CDR3 runs to 15 residues. The V and J ends lost 0 bases and 6 bases respectively, with 14 bases between them. Germline V lookup: CDR1 ENHRY, CDR2 SYGVKD. In nucleotides, the CDR3 is TGTGCCATCAGTGAGTCAGGTGGGGGTATAGCTGAAGCTTTCTTT. Protein sequence: CAISESGGGIAEAFF.

The chain joins TRBV7-3 to TRBJ2-1; 8 bases agree with TRBD2. Looked up from germline, CDR1 is SGHTA and CDR2 is FQGTGA. V shed 5 bases and J 8 bases; nucleotides not matched to a gene: 8. The CDR3 has 14 residues. CDR3 coding DNA: TGTGCCAGCAGCCCCGGGGGGGCCGAATATGAGCAGTTCTTC. Translation: CASSPGGAEYEQFF.